The clone carrying this T cell receptor (beta chain) was seen ten or more times. Its target is not known. The data are from a study of neurological immune-mediated disorders. Regarding the study as a whole: The authors found no clinical or MRI feature associated with the multiple sclerosis repertoire cluster.

Using its own MiXCR run on the 5' RACE reads, TCRdb lists one record per CDR3 protein. The sample lists about 120,000 distinct CDR3 sequences, 3.2% occurring once. This receptor was obtained from a woman in her twenties or thirties with multiple sclerosis. Sequencing used PBMCs.

CDR3 in amino acids: CSTPGTGAYEQYF. CDR3 coding DNA: TGCAGTACTCCAGGGACTGGCGCCTACGAGCAGTACTTC. The chain links TRBV20-1 to TRBJ2-7; perhaps TRBD2 as D (6 bases). The CDR3 runs to 13 residues. CDR1 and CDR2 (germline): DFQATT, SNEGSKA (reference sequence). V gave up 8 bases and J gave up 2 bases, with 16 bases separating them.